This TCR beta chain was recovered during a study of early T cells in non-severe SARS-CoV-2 infection. Looking at the study overall: Whole-blood bulk RNA, unsorted, was sequenced, and chains were unpaired.

This clonotype came up many times. Its cognate antigen is unknown. Trimming stripped 1 base from V and 4 bases from J, with 12 bases between. Germline CDR1 and CDR2: SGHRS and YFSETQ. The CDR3 totals 16 residues. Each single cDNA molecule received a unique molecular identifier. Each CDR3 protein is one row after TCRdb ran MiXCR on the 5' RACE reads. This sample has some 54,000 distinct CDR3 sequences, with under 10% found just once. Overall study findings and caveats: Private and CD4 specificities were missed by VDJdb matching, skewed to anti-spike CD8.

Sequenced: whole blood. The source is an adult who was a healthcare worker with PCR-confirmed SARS-CoV-2 infection or an uninfected control (not recorded which). The chain is built from TRBV5-1 and TRBJ1-6; D is unclear. The DNA of the CDR3 is TGCGCCAGCAGCTTGACGCCGGACTTATATAATTCACCCCTCCACTTT. Translated: CASSLTPDLYNSPLHF. Using reference TRBV5-1 and TRBJ1-6 for the parts outside the CDR3, the full variable domain is KAGVTQTPRYLIKTRGQQVTLSCSPISGHRSVSWYQQTPGQGLQFLFEYFSETQRNKGNFPGRFSGRQFSNSRSEMNVSTLELGDSALYLCASSLTPDLYNSPLHFGNGTRLTVT.